This T cell receptor beta chain is from a study of CD8 T cells in ankylosing spondylitis. Preparation of TCR beta libraries was done by quantitative 5'-RACE with molecular barcodes. TCRdb redid the calling of the 5' RACE reads with MiXCR, one entry per CDR3 protein. The data contain 200,000 to 300,000 distinct CDR3 sequences, approximately 9% of them seen just once; the ten biggest clones take up over 6.5%. Per germline, CDR1 MGHRA and CDR2 YSYEKL. There are 16 residues in the CDR3. J gave up 4 bases and V 2 bases, and 10 bases lay outside the gene matches. This clonotype was recorded at least ten times. Its antigen is not identified. Regarding the study as a whole: A TCR beta motif of about 8 highly homologous variants seemed to mark ankylosing spondylitis blood. Reports say disease-linked clones showed up significantly more in matched ankylosing spondylitis synovial fluid.

Source material: blood, either unsorted or a sorted T cell fraction (not recorded which). The receptor was isolated from a male donor with ankylosing spondylitis or in good health (not recorded which). The chain recombines TRBV4-1 with TRBJ1-1; 7 positions match TRBD1. The CDR3 sequence: CASSQYLGGGGTEAFF. The CDR3 region has the DNA TGCGCCAGCAGCCAATATTTAGGAGGGGGCGGCACTGAAGCTTTCTTT.